This paragraph covers one T cell receptor beta chain sequence. This sample was included in a study of blood T cell repertoires in COVID-19. Study in general: PBMCs, B-cell-depleted T cells, or T cells provided the cDNA or gDNA that made up the material.

The method was immunoSEQ multiplex PCR; TCRdb's version includes in-frame clones alone and lacks a portion of them. The sample has 60,000 to 75,000 clones; 82% are singletons. Trimming removed 5 bases from V and 4 bases from J; junction bases left unmatched: 10. Germline CDR1 SGHDN, CDR2 FVKESK. CDR3 length equals 17 residues. The TCR sequence derives from a human donor in a cohort sampled during active COVID-19. The chain is built from TRBV14 and TRBJ1-6; TRBD1 agrees at 8 bases. The specimen sequenced was peripheral blood. CDR3 sequence reads: CASSTLGDRGYNSPLHF. The CDR3 region has the DNA TGTGCCAGCAGCACTTTAGGTGACAGGGGTTATAATTCACCCCTCCACTTT.